The clone carrying this T cell receptor beta chain occurred once. What it binds is not known. The data are from a study of shared clonotypes between healthy human individuals. Turning to the study itself: There were three CD4 naive, three CD4 memory, two CD8 naive and one CD8 memory plates per donor.

TCRdb's table, derived via immunoSEQ multiplex PCR, lists solely in-frame clones and lacks some. The sample has some 1.5 million clones, nearly 99% seen once; the top ten hold roughly 0.45%. Study-wide points: Naive subsets tended to show greater estimated richness than memory subsets. Shared clonotypes across all four donors exceeded non-shared ones in generation probability. Rarefaction exposed incomplete sorted-subset sequencing despite large depth.

The CDR3 is 16 residues long. The germline CDR1 and CDR2 sequences are SGHVS and FQNEAQ. J was trimmed by 4 bases and V by 3 bases; bases with no gene match: 10. The chain links TRBV7-8 to TRBJ2-7; 9 bases agree with TRBD2. Sequencing was carried out using naive CD4+ T cells sorted from blood. Noted subset: CD45RA+ positively selected. This receptor was identified in a man aged 25 to 45 in good health. The CDR3 DNA sequence: TGTGCCAGCAGCTTGGGGGCGGGAGGGCCGGTTTACGAGCAGTACTTC. As protein: CASSLGAGGPVYEQYF.